The rows below give T cell receptor beta chains drawn from one sample of a study of graft-versus-host responses after intestinal transplantation. Assay: immunoSEQ multiplex PCR; the TCRdb copy retains only in-frame clones and omits some. The sample records approximately 37,000 clones, roughly 90% being singletons. Sample: ileum tissue, taken about 200 days after intestinal transplant. These receptors were taken from a human patient who received an intestinal transplant, so some T cells may come from the graft donor. Both conserved end residues are part of each CDR3. D genes are given only for firm matches. Clone size is not always given. Where it is, it says once, few, many or a class for expanded clones.

D	V	J	size	length	DNA	CDR3
NA	TRBV6-1	TRBJ2-7	few	16	TGTGCCAGCAGTGAAGGACGAAATCCTACCTCCTACGAGCAGTACTTC	CASSEGRNPTSYEQYF
TRBD1	TRBV28	TRBJ2-2	few	15	TGTGCCAGCAGACTCTTACAGGGGCTCACCGGGGAGCTGTTTTTT	CASRLLQGLTGELFF
NA	TRBV19	TRBJ2-1	NA	18	TGTGCCAGTAGTATAAAAGGGGTGGGACACGGGCATTACAATGAGCAGTTCTTC	CASSIKGVGHGHYNEQFF
TRBD1	TRBV27	TRBJ2-7	NA	14	TGTGCCAGCAGTTTCCCGGGACAGGGTCGCGAGCAGTACTTC	CASSFPGQGREQYF
TRBD1	TRBV29-1	TRBJ1-1	NA	14	TGCAGCGTTCAAAAGGGACAGGGGTCCCCTGAAGCTTTCTTT	CSVQKGQGSPEAFF
NA	TRBV4-1	TRBJ1-1	NA	12	TGCGCCAGCAGCCAAGGGGCAGGAGTGGCTTTCTTT	CASSQGAGVAFF
TRBD2	TRBV7-9	TRBJ2-3	NA	15	TGTGCCAGCAGCGATCTAGCGGGAGGCACAGATACGCAGTATTTT	CASSDLAGGTDTQYF
NA	TRBV6-4	TRBJ1-1	NA	13	TGTGCCAGCAGTGCCATCGAGGACTCTGAAGCTTTCTTT	CASSAIEDSEAFF
NA	TRBV9	TRBJ2-1	NA	14	TGTGCCAGCAGCGAACGTTCCCGGGGCAATGAGCAGTTCTTC	CASSERSRGNEQFF
TRBD2	TRBV5-1	TRBJ2-3	NA	16	TGCGCCAGCAGCTTGGGCGGGAGTGTGAGCACAGATACGCAGTATTTT	CASSLGGSVSTDTQYF
NA	TRBV21-1	TRBJ1-3	NA	12	TGTGCCAGCAGCAAAGGACCGGGACAGGGTGGCTTT	CASSKGPGQGGF
NA	TRBV28	TRBJ2-5	NA	16	TGTGCCAGCAGTTTCTCGGGGGACGTCAGTTTAGAGACCCAGTACTTC	CASSFSGDVSLETQYF
NA	TRBV7-9	TRBJ2-3	NA	14	TGTGCCAGCAGCTCCTGGACTGGCACAGATACGCAGTATTTT	CASSSWTGTDTQYF
TRBD2	TRBV11-2	TRBJ2-1	NA	16	TGTGCCAGCAGCACTGCCGGGACTAGCGGCTACAATGAGCAGTTCTTC	CASSTAGTSGYNEQFF
NA	TRBV5-1	TRBJ2-6	few	17	TGCGCCAGCAGCTCCCGGTCGCAGTCCTCTGGGGCCAACGTCCTGACTTTC	CASSSRSQSSGANVLTF
TRBD2	TRBV7-9	TRBJ2-1	NA	18	TGTGCCAGCAGCTTAGTGGCTAGCGGGGGACCCCTCTACAATGAGCAGTTCTTC	CASSLVASGGPLYNEQFF
NA	TRBV5-6	TRBJ1-2	NA	13	TGTGCCAGCAGCTTGTCGGGGAACTATGGCTACACCTTC	CASSLSGNYGYTF
NA	TRBV6-5	TRBJ2-7	NA	14	TGTGCCAGCAGGAGGACGGGACAAGCCTACGAGCAGTACTTC	CASRRTGQAYEQYF
TRBD2	TRBV5-4	TRBJ2-7	NA	14	TGTGCCAGCAGCTTGGAGGCGGGAGTGGGCGAGCAGTACTTC	CASSLEAGVGEQYF
NA	TRBV7-6	TRBJ2-3	once	13	TGTGCCAGCAGCTTGGCTCTCGGGGATACGCAGTATTTT	CASSLALGDTQYF
NA	TRBV9	TRBJ2-3	NA	14	TGTGCCAGCAGCGTGGCAAGGTCGACAGATACGCAGTATTTT	CASSVARSTDTQYF
NA	TRBV27	TRBJ2-7	NA	13	TGTGCCAGCAGTTGGGCGACGGGGTTGGAGCAGTACTTC	CASSWATGLEQYF
TRBD1	TRBV2	TRBJ2-1	NA	14	TGTGCCAGCACCGGGACAGGGGGCTACAATGAGCAGTTCTTC	CASTGTGGYNEQFF
TRBD1	TRBV5-4	TRBJ2-7	NA	14	TGTGCCAGCAGCTTGGCCGGACAGGGGGACGAGCAGTACTTC	CASSLAGQGDEQYF
NA	TRBV7-3	TRBJ2-1	once	15	TGTGCCAGCAGCTTAACACGAGGGGCGTACAATGAGCAGTTCTTC	CASSLTRGAYNEQFF
NA	TRBV28	TRBJ2-7	NA	14	TGTGCCAGCAGTTTATTTAGAGGTGTCTACGAGCAGTACTTC	CASSLFRGVYEQYF
TRBD1	TRBV7-8	TRBJ2-5	NA	15	TGTGCCAGCAGCTTCGGGACAGGGTCGGGAGAGACCCAGTACTTC	CASSFGTGSGETQYF
TRBD1	TRBV28	TRBJ2-7	NA	15	TGTGCCAGCAGTTTTACCGGGACAGGGACCTACGAGCAGTACTTC	CASSFTGTGTYEQYF
NA	TRBV19	TRBJ1-5	NA	17	TGTGCCAGTAGTATAGATCGGTTTGGGGGAAGCAATCAGCCCCAGCATTTT	CASSIDRFGGSNQPQHF
TRBD1	TRBV5-4	TRBJ2-7	NA	15	TGTGCCAGCAGCCCGGCCGACAGGGGTGACTACGAGCAGTACTTC	CASSPADRGDYEQYF
TRBD1	TRBV4-2	TRBJ2-7	NA	17	TGTGCCAGCAGCCAAGCGGTGGGGGGACAGGGGTCGAACGAGCAGTACTTC	CASSQAVGGQGSNEQYF
NA	TRBV7-2	TRBJ1-1	few	12	TGTGCCAGCAGCCCGACACAGGGACGAGCTTTCTTT	CASSPTQGRAFF
NA	TRBV10-3	TRBJ1-1	once	14	TGTGCCACCGCATCCCCGACACTGAACACTGAAGCTTTCTTT	CATASPTLNTEAFF
NA	TRBV19	TRBJ2-7	NA	14	TGTGCCAGTAGTATGGGCGAGGCAACCTACGAGCAGTACTTC	CASSMGEATYEQYF
NA	TRBV19	TRBJ2-3	NA	16	TGTGCCAGTAGTACTGCCGGACGGGAGTTGACAGATACGCAGTATTTT	CASSTAGRELTDTQYF
TRBD1	TRBV10-3	TRBJ2-2	NA	15	TGTGCCATCAGGCCGGGACAGGGTGACACCGGGGAGCTGTTTTTT	CAIRPGQGDTGELFF
NA	TRBV28	TRBJ1-1	NA	14	TGTGCCAGCAGTTTACCGGCAGGGGACACTGAAGCTTTCTTT	CASSLPAGDTEAFF
NA	TRBV28	TRBJ1-2	NA	13	TGTGCCACTCTCCGTCTCCAGAACTATGGCTACACCTTC	CATLRLQNYGYTF
TRBD1	TRBV10-2	TRBJ1-2	NA	14	TGCGCCAGCAGACCCGGGACAGGGCAGTACGGCTACACCTTC	CASRPGTGQYGYTF
TRBD1	TRBV6-5	TRBJ1-1	NA	14	TGTGCCAGCAGTACAAGGACAGGTCACACTGAAGCTTTCTTT	CASSTRTGHTEAFF
NA	TRBV28	TRBJ1-5	NA	14	TGTGCCAGCATGGCTGTGGGGATCAATCAGCCCCAGCATTTT	CASMAVGINQPQHF
NA	TRBV5-4	TRBJ1-1	once	14	TGTGCCAGCAACCGGGGAGGGCGCGAGAATGAAGCTTTCTTT	CASNRGGRENEAFF
NA	TRBV5-1	TRBJ2-5	few	16	TGCGCCAGCAGCGGGGGGACAGCCCTTTCACAAGAGACCCAGTACTTC	CASSGGTALSQETQYF
NA	TRBV4-2	TRBJ2-7	NA	15	TGTGCCAGCAGCCAACTCGGTGCGGCGTCCTACGAGCAGTACTTC	CASSQLGAASYEQYF
TRBD1	TRBV19	TRBJ2-1	NA	14	TGTGCCAGTAAAAGGGACAGGGCGCCGAATGAGCAGTTCTTC	CASKRDRAPNEQFF
NA	TRBV7-9	TRBJ1-2	NA	14	TGTGCCAGCAGCTTACTCATATCCCCCTATGGCTACACCTTC	CASSLLISPYGYTF
NA	TRBV6-1	TRBJ2-2	NA	15	TGTGCCACCCTGGGGCGGGCTCTTGACACCGGGGAGCTGTTTTTT	CATLGRALDTGELFF
TRBD2	TRBV7-7	TRBJ2-1	NA	14	TGTGCCAGCAGCAGCGGGGGGGCCTACAATGAGCAGTTCTTC	CASSSGGAYNEQFF
NA	TRBV28	TRBJ2-7	NA	15	TGTGCCAGCAGACTCGGGGGGACACCCCCCTACGAGCAGTACTTC	CASRLGGTPPYEQYF
NA	TRBV5-1	TRBJ2-5	NA	14	TGCGCCAGCAGCCCAGGGGGGGCGCAAGAGACCCAGTACTTC	CASSPGGAQETQYF
NA	TRBV27	TRBJ2-7	NA	13	TGTGCCAGCAGTGCGGGACTCTACTACGAGCAGTACTTC	CASSAGLYYEQYF
TRBD2	TRBV27	TRBJ2-7	NA	13	TGTGCCAGCAGGAGACTAGCCTCCTACGAGCAGTACTTC	CASRRLASYEQYF
NA	TRBV5-1	TRBJ1-4	few	15	TGCGCCAGCAGGGGTAGGGCCGCCCATAATGAAAAACTGTTTTTT	CASRGRAAHNEKLFF
NA	TRBV4-1	TRBJ2-7	NA	15	TGCGCCAGCAGCCAAGGAATTGGAAACCTCTACGAGCAGTACTTC	CASSQGIGNLYEQYF
TRBD2	TRBV4-1	TRBJ2-2	NA	17	TGCGCCAGCAGCCAATTAACTAGCGGGAGTGACACCGGGGAGCTGTTTTTT	CASSQLTSGSDTGELFF